This is a list of T cell receptor beta chains from one sample in a study of T cell responses to AZD1222 COVID-19 vaccine. Repertoires were generated with immunoSEQ multiplex PCR, while TCRdb's copy carries only in-frame clones and drops some. The sample gives about 85,000 clones, 80% to 90% of which show up once; 7% is in the top ten. The sequenced sample was peripheral blood, obtained on day 0 of AZD1222 vaccination. All receptors come from an adult in good health. Both conserved end residues are part of each CDR3. D genes are given only for firm matches. Rows give clone size only sometimes, using once, few, many, or a class for an expanded clone.

>TRBV27|TRBJ2-5|.|.
TGTGCCAGCAGTTCGTCCGGGGGCCCGTACCAAGAGACCCAGTACTTC
CASSSSGGPYQETQYF
>TRBV15|TRBJ1-1|.|.
TGTGCCACCAGCAGAGCTAGGAACACTGAAGCTTTCTTT
CATSRARNTEAFF
>TRBV5-1|TRBJ1-3|.|.
TGCGCCAGCAGCTTGTCTGGCGGAGGAAACACCATATATTTT
CASSLSGGGNTIYF
>TRBV7-8|TRBJ1-5|.|once
TGTGCCAGCAGCTTATCCTGGGAAAGCAATCAGCCCCAGCATTTT
CASSLSWESNQPQHF
>TRBV6-6|TRBJ1-2|TRBD1|.
TGTGCCAGCAGATCTCGGGACAGCCTTAACTATGGCTACACCTTC
CASRSRDSLNYGYTF
>TRBV19|TRBJ2-2|.|once
TGTGCCAGTAGTATAGATACCGGGACTCTAATGGGGGCCGGGGAGCTGTTTTTT
CASSIDTGTLMGAGELFF
>TRBV19|TRBJ2-1|TRBD1|.
TGTGCCAGTAGTCCGCCCTCCCGGACAGGCAACAATGAGCAGTTCTTC
CASSPPSRTGNNEQFF
>TRBV3-1/TRBV3-2|TRBJ2-1|TRBD1|once
TGTGCCAGCAGCCCCGGACAGGGGGAAACAAATGAGCAGTTCTTC
CASSPGQGETNEQFF
>TRBV7-8|TRBJ2-1|TRBD1|.
TGTGCCAGCAGCTTCTTCGGGACAGGTTCCTACAATGAGCAGTTCTTC
CASSFFGTGSYNEQFF
>TRBV10-1|TRBJ1-1|.|.
TGCGCCAGCAGTCCCGGACAAGGGGGCACTGAAGCTTTCTTT
CASSPGQGGTEAFF
>TRBV3-1/TRBV3-2|TRBJ1-1|.|.
TGTGCCAGCAGCCAATCCGGAGCGGCCACTGAAGCTTTCTTT
CASSQSGAATEAFF
>TRBV7-9|TRBJ2-7|.|.
TGTGCCAGCAGCTTGGAGTACGAGCAGTACTTC
CASSLEYEQYF
>TRBV19|TRBJ2-7|.|.
TGTGCCAGTAGCCCCTACACAGGAGTGGACGAGCAGTACTTC
CASSPYTGVDEQYF
>TRBV19|TRBJ1-4|.|once
TGTGCCACTTCCAGCACGGGTAATGAAAAACTGTTTTTT
CATSSTGNEKLFF
>TRBV3-1/TRBV3-2|TRBJ1-4|.|.
TGTGCCAGCAGCCAAGTACGAGGGGCTGAGGCTAATGAAAAACTGTTTTTT
CASSQVRGAEANEKLFF
>TRBV3-1/TRBV3-2|TRBJ1-1|.|.
TGTGCCAGCAGCCTTCGGGACGTCGGGAACACTGAAGCTTTCTTT
CASSLRDVGNTEAFF
>TRBV7-2|TRBJ2-1|.|.
TGTGCCAACAGCTTAGCGGCTATAAAGCGGGAGCAGTTCTTC
CANSLAAIKREQFF
>TRBV6-2/TRBV6-3|TRBJ1-1|.|once
TGTGCCAGCAGTTACTCGACCCGGACTGAAGCTTTCTTT
CASSYSTRTEAFF
>TRBV10-2|TRBJ2-7|TRBD1|once
TGCGCCAGCAGACAGGGGGTGGGAGTCTACGAGCAGTACTTC
CASRQGVGVYEQYF
>TRBV29-1|TRBJ2-5|TRBD1|.
TGCAGCGTTGCAGGGGGACGCGAGACCCAGTACTTC
CSVAGGRETQYF
>TRBV6-5|TRBJ1-6|.|.
TGTGCCAGCAGTCCCCCGGGGGCAGGGTCACCCCTCCACTTT
CASSPPGAGSPLHF
>TRBV2|TRBJ2-5|TRBD2|.
TGTGCCAGCAGTGGCGGGAGTGGTGTCGAGACCCAGTACTTC
CASSGGSGVETQYF
>TRBV5-1|TRBJ1-6|.|few
TGCGCCAGCAGCTTGGACGGGTATAATTCACCCCTCCACTTT
CASSLDGYNSPLHF
>TRBV6-1|TRBJ1-5|.|.
TGTGCCAGCAGTGAAGCGGGGGGTCAGCCCCAGCATTTT
CASSEAGGQPQHF
>TRBV7-9|TRBJ2-7|.|.
TGTGCCAGCAGCCTGGATTGGTACGAGCAGTACTTC
CASSLDWYEQYF
>TRBV2|TRBJ1-6|TRBD1|.
TGTGCCAGCAGCTCAGAGTGGGACAGGGTGAGCTCACCCCTCCACTTT
CASSSEWDRVSSPLHF
>TRBV6-5|TRBJ1-1|.|.
TGTGCCAGCAGTTACGAAGGGTGGAACACTGAAGCTTTCTTT
CASSYEGWNTEAFF
>TRBV19|TRBJ2-5|TRBD1|.
TGTGCCAGTAGTTTACGACAGGGGGAGACCCAGTACTTC
CASSLRQGETQYF
>TRBV28|TRBJ1-1|.|.
TGTGCCAGCACCCCTATTCCTCCCATGCGGGCGGCGAGCACTGAAGCTTTCTTT
CASTPIPPMRAASTEAFF
>TRBV2|TRBJ1-4|TRBD1|.
TGTGCCAGCAGCCCCCAGGGGGCGCCGGGGGAAAAACTGTTTTTT
CASSPQGAPGEKLFF
>TRBV9|TRBJ2-1|TRBD2|.
TGTGCCAGCAGCGTAGTTCTAGCGGGAAGGGATGAGCAGTTCTTC
CASSVVLAGRDEQFF
>TRBV13|TRBJ2-3|.|few
TGTGCCAGCAGCACCCTACGACCGGGGGCAAGCACAGATACGCAGTATTTT
CASSTLRPGASTDTQYF
>TRBV5-1|TRBJ2-7|TRBD2|.
TGCGCCAGCAGCTACGCGACTAGCGGGAGGGCCACCTACGAGCAGTACTTC
CASSYATSGRATYEQYF
>TRBV6-4|TRBJ1-2|.|.
TGTGCCAGCAGTCCAGGCAAGCTTAACTATGGCTACACCTTC
CASSPGKLNYGYTF
>TRBV2|TRBJ2-7|.|.
TGTGCCAGCAAGAAAGGCGGGGAGAGCTACGAGCAGTACTTC
CASKKGGESYEQYF
>TRBV7-9|TRBJ2-3|.|.
TGTGCCGGACACAGAGACTACACAGATACGCAGTATTTT
CAGHRDYTDTQYF
>TRBV30|TRBJ1-4|.|.
TGTGCCTGGAGTGTAGGGACCGCAACTAATGAAAAACTGTTTTTT
CAWSVGTATNEKLFF
>TRBV7-8|TRBJ1-2|.|.
TGTGCCAGCAGCTTAGACAACTTCAACTATGGCTACACCTTC
CASSLDNFNYGYTF
>TRBV7-8|TRBJ2-2|.|once
TGTGCCAGCAGCCATTATGGGGCGAACACCGGGGAGCTGTTTTTT
CASSHYGANTGELFF
>TRBV7-9|TRBJ1-4|.|.
TGTGCCAGCAGCTTAGGCCCGGAAGGGGCTGAAAAACTGTTTTTT
CASSLGPEGAEKLFF
>TRBV7-6|TRBJ2-7|TRBD2|.
TGTGCCAGCAGCTCGGGACTAGCGGGATTTGAGCAGTACTTC
CASSSGLAGFEQYF
>TRBV7-3|TRBJ2-7|TRBD1|.
TGTGCCAGCAGCTTACTTCCAGACAGGGTCGACGGGCAGTACTTC
CASSLLPDRVDGQYF
>TRBV7-3|TRBJ2-5|TRBD2|.
TGTGCCAGCAGCTTAAACGCGGGGGGAGAGACCCAGTACTTC
CASSLNAGGETQYF
>TRBV27|TRBJ1-6|TRBD1|.
TGTGCCAGCAGTTTATCGGGGACAGGGAACTCACCCCTCCACTTT
CASSLSGTGNSPLHF
>TRBV15|TRBJ1-6|TRBD1|.
TGTGCCACCAGCAGGGGTAGACAGGGTTGGTCCTATAATTCACCCCTCCACTTT
CATSRGRQGWSYNSPLHF
>TRBV29-1|TRBJ2-7|TRBD1|.
TGCAGCGTTGGGGGGACAGGGAAGTTGAGCTACTCCTACGAGCAGTACTTC
CSVGGTGKLSYSYEQYF
>TRBV19|TRBJ1-2|.|.
TGTGCCAGTAGTATTCCAGGCAACTATGGCTACACCTTC
CASSIPGNYGYTF